A single sample is the source of the 27 T cell receptor beta chains below, sequenced in a study of OX40 agonist ivuxolimab in advanced cancers. Sequencing used immunoSEQ multiplex PCR; TCRdb keeps in-frame clones, though not all of them. The sample has 65,000 to 95,000 clones, less than 95% seen once. This specimen consisted of CD4+ or CD8+ T cells sorted from blood, obtained in a trial of the OX40 agonist ivuxolimab. These receptors all come from an adult with an advanced solid tumor such as melanoma, head and neck, liver or kidney cancer.

The chain recombines TRBV9 with TRBJ1-6; D call uncertain. The V gene's germline CDR1 is SGDLS and CDR2 YYNGEE. V gave up 1 base and J gave up 10 bases, with 6 bases separating them. The CDR3 spans 12 residues. The CDR3 DNA reads TGTGCCAGCAGCGTATTGGGATCACCCCTCCACTTT. Translation: CASSVLGSPLHF.

This chain uses TRBV7-8 with TRBJ2-5; weak D call: TRBD2 (6 bases). CDR3 length: 17 amino acids. Germline loops: CDR1 SGHVS, CDR2 FQNEAQ. Trimming shortened V by 5 bases and J by 1 base, and 20 bases separated the two germline ends. The chain's CDR3 is CASSVSFIGDSQETQYF. The CDR3 DNA reads TGTGCCAGCAGCGTAAGCTTTATCGGGGACTCCCAAGAGACCCAGTACTTC.

The chain has TRBV4-2 and TRBJ1-2, with D tentatively TRBD1 (6 bases). There are 16 residues in the CDR3. Germline loops: CDR1 LGHNA, CDR2 YNFKEQ. Trimming removed 0 bases at V and 4 bases at J, with 15 bases between. As DNA, the CDR3 is TGTGCCAGCAGCCAAGAAATCCAGGGGATGGGCTATGGCTACACCTTC. Residues: CASSQEIQGMGYGYTF.

The rearrangement links TRBV6-1 to TRBJ2-3; tentatively, D is TRBD1 or TRBD2 (5 bases each). Germline CDR1 reads MNHNS; CDR2 reads SASEGT. Trimming took 2 bases from V and 1 from J, leaving 10 bases between them. The CDR3 totals 15 residues. CDR3 residues: CASSEWVGGTDTQYF. The DNA for the CDR3 is TGTGCCAGCAGTGAATGGGTGGGGGGCACAGATACGCAGTATTTT.

This chain links TRBV11-2 with TRBJ2-5; 9 bases agree with TRBD2. CDR1 is SGHAT, CDR2 FQNNGV, per germline. Losses at the gene ends were 4 bases for V and 6 bases for J; bases not matched to a gene: 3. CDR3 length: 13 amino acids. CDR3 protein: CASSWTSEQTQYF. CDR3 in DNA: TGTGCCAGCAGCTGGACTAGCGAGCAGACCCAGTACTTC.

V usage is TRBV4-1 and J usage is TRBJ1-6; D unresolved. The V end was cut by 1 base, the J end by 6 bases, with 13 bases between. CDR3 length: 16 amino acids. CDR1 and CDR2 from the germline V gene are MGHRA and YSYEKL. The CDR3: CASSQGPGVGNSPLHF. Here the CDR3 DNA reads TGCGCCAGCAGCCAAGGCCCGGGAGTGGGTAATTCACCCCTCCACTTT.

The chain carries TRBV9 and TRBJ1-1; TRBD1 matches at 8 bases. Germline V gives CDR1 SGDLS, CDR2 YYNGEE. The CDR3 runs 14 residues. V shed 0 bases, J shed 9 bases, and the junction held 7 bases outside the gene matches. The CDR3 coding sequence is TGTGCCAGCAGCGTAGGGACAGGGCCGGGCCAAGCTTTCTTT. Translating gives CASSVGTGPGQAFF.

This chain links TRBV29-1 with TRBJ2-7; the D gene could be TRBD1 or TRBD2 (7 bases each). Trimming took off 5 bases at V and 1 base at J, with 12 bases between the two ends. Germline CDR1 reads SQVTM; CDR2 reads ANQGSEA. The CDR3 sequence is 13 residues long. CDR3 residues: CSVQGGTSYEQYF. CDR3 sequence (DNA): TGCAGCGTTCAGGGGGGGACTTCCTACGAGCAGTACTTC.

This clone was recorded once. The CDR3 loop is CASSLALAGPTYEQYF. As DNA, the CDR3 is TGCGCCAGCAGCTTGGCCCTAGCGGGCCCTACCTACGAGCAGTACTTC. The genes are TRBV5-1 and TRBJ2-7; TRBD2 agrees at 8 bases. Germline CDR1 is SGHRS and CDR2 is YFSETQ. J gave up 2 bases and V 0 bases, and 7 bases lay outside the gene matches. CDR3 size: 16 residues.

This CDR3 is CSVELGGSGYEQYF. DNA of the CDR3: TGCAGCGTTGAGTTAGGGGGGTCCGGATACGAGCAGTACTTC. The chain uses TRBV29-1 and TRBJ2-7; D could derive from TRBD1 or TRBD2 (6 bases each). With 3 bases removed from V and 4 bases from J, the gap between germline ends came to 16 bases. The CDR3 is 14 amino acids. Germline V gene sequence: CDR1 SQVTM, CDR2 ANQGSEA.

V and J are TRBV9 and TRBJ2-5, with 9 bases fitting TRBD1. With 2 bases clipped from V and 5 bases from J, the junction kept 7 bases outside the gene matches. CDR3 size: 15 residues. Germline CDR1 is SGDLS and CDR2 is YYNGEE. The CDR3 nucleotides are TGTGCCAGCAGCGTCACCACAGGGGGCTGGGAGACCCAGTACTTC. It yields the protein CASSVTTGGWETQYF. Complete variable domain (other parts from reference TRBV9 and TRBJ2-5): DSGVTQTPKHLITATGQRVTLRCSPRSGDLSVYWYQQSLDQGLQFLIQYYNGEERAKGNILERFSAQQFPDLHSELNLSSLELGDSALYFCASSVTTGGWETQYFGPGTRLLVL.

The chain combines TRBV6-1 with TRBJ1-2; the D is unclear. Per the germline V gene, CDR1 is MNHNS and CDR2 is SASEGT. The CDR3 has 13 residues. V was shortened by 7 bases and J by 3 bases, with 12 bases between the two germline ends. As DNA, the CDR3 is TGTGCCAGCACCCCCGGGAGGTACTATGGCTACACCTTC. It specifies CASTPGRYYGYTF.

This clone is categorized as medium-sized. This rearrangement joins TRBV11-2 to TRBJ2-6; D possibly uses TRBD1 or TRBD2 (5 bases each). This CDR3 region has 18 residues. Trimming pared 0 bases from V and 0 bases from J, leaving 12 bases between. CDR1 and CDR2 (germline): SGHAT, FQNNGV. The CDR3 loop reads CASSLDPPGASGANVLTF. CDR3 in DNA: TGTGCCAGCAGCTTAGATCCCCCCGGGGCCTCTGGGGCCAACGTCCTGACTTTC.

For this clone: This sample also contains other DNA sequences that code for the same CDR3. The genes are TRBV11-2 and TRBJ2-7; D remains ambiguous. In germline, CDR1 is SGHAT, CDR2 FQNNGV. V was pared by 8 bases and J by 3 bases, with 5 bases between. The CDR3 covers 10 residues. As DNA, the CDR3 is TGTGCCAGCCGCAGCTACGAGCAGTACTTC. It codes for CASRSYEQYF.

The CDR3 DNA reads as TGTGCCAGCAGCTTAGTGTCGGTCCGGGGGGACAGGGTTACCTACGAGCAGTACTTC. Its protein is CASSLVSVRGDRVTYEQYF. V is TRBV7-9 and J is TRBJ2-7, with 9 positions matching TRBD1. J lost 2 bases, V lost 1 base, and 15 bases had no gene match. CDR3 length: 19 amino acids. Germline values: CDR1 SEHNR, CDR2 FQNEAQ (reference sequence).

This clone was seen only once. The chain employs TRBV19 and TRBJ1-5, with D unresolved. This CDR3 comprises 16 residues. The V and J ends lost 0 bases and 4 bases respectively, with 13 bases between them. Germline CDR1 is LNHDA and CDR2 is SQIVND (reference sequence). In nucleotides, the CDR3 is TGTGCCAGTAGTATAGAGGCAGGCCTCACTAATCAGCCCCAGCATTTT. Protein product: CASSIEAGLTNQPQHF.

The CDR3 protein is CASSPSTYINYGYTF. CDR3 in DNA: TGTGCCAGCAGCCCTTCGACATACATAAACTATGGCTACACCTTC. The chain has TRBV9 and TRBJ1-2, with no clear D. The germline V and J ends were trimmed by 4 bases and 2 bases, with 15 bases remaining between them. The CDR3 runs to 15 residues. Germline lookup yields CDR1 SGDLS and CDR2 YYNGEE.

The sample holds a few counts of this clone. The genes are TRBV10-3 and TRBJ1-1; D remains ambiguous. The CDR3 sequence is 12 residues long. Germline CDR1 and CDR2: ENHRY and SYGVKD. Trimming stripped 6 bases from V and 1 base from J, with 6 bases between. CDR3 DNA: TGTGCCATCAGACCCGAGAACACTGAAGCTTTCTTT. Its translation is CAIRPENTEAFF.

The chain couples TRBV19 to TRBJ2-2; 7 nucleotides match TRBD1. The CDR3 is 15 amino acids. Germline CDR1 and CDR2: LNHDA and SQIVND (reference sequence). With V trimmed by 5 bases and J by 4 bases, 7 bases remained unmatched. The CDR3 here is CASSFYRGVTGELFF. The DNA for the CDR3 is TGTGCCAGTAGTTTCTACAGGGGAGTCACCGGGGAGCTGTTTTTT.

The chain recombines TRBV2 with TRBJ2-3; D unresolved. V lost 2 bases and J lost 3, with 18 bases in between. The CDR3 spans 17 residues. Germline loops: CDR1 SNHLY, CDR2 FYNNEI. As DNA, the CDR3 is TGTGCCAGCAGTGAACGGACCGATGGGCTAGATACAGATACGCAGTATTTT. Translated, it gives CASSERTDGLDTDTQYF.

The chain combines TRBV6-1 with TRBJ2-5, with TRBD1 matching over 9 bases. The CDR3 is 16 residues long. Unmatched junction bases numbered 11, after V lost 4 bases and J lost 5 bases. Germline assignment: CDR1 MNHNS and CDR2 SASEGT. The CDR3 protein is CASSAAPGQGYETQYF. The DNA of the CDR3 is TGTGCCAGCAGTGCAGCACCAGGACAGGGGTATGAGACCCAGTACTTC.

The V and J genes are TRBV19 and TRBJ2-7; TRBD2 agrees at 10 bases. This CDR3 contains 15 residues. J gave up 2 bases and V 2 bases, and 3 bases lay outside the gene matches. Germline lookup yields CDR1 LNHDA and CDR2 SQIVND (reference sequence). This CDR3 is CASSITLAGTYEQYF. The CDR3 DNA sequence: TGTGCCAGTAGTATAACACTAGCGGGGACCTACGAGCAGTACTTC.

The chain joins TRBV29-1 to TRBJ1-2; D is ambiguous. Germline CDR1 is SQVTM and CDR2 is ANQGSEA. This CDR3 is built from 12 residues. Trimming cost V 3 bases and J 2 bases, with 7 bases left between them. CDR3: CSVDPRNYGYTF. The CDR3 bases are TGCAGCGTTGATCCGCGGAACTATGGCTACACCTTC.

This clone was detected only once. The chain links TRBV9 to TRBJ2-1, with 8 bases aligning to TRBD2. CDR3 length equals 18 residues. Trimming took 3 bases from V and 0 from J; bases not matched to a gene: 11. The V gene's germline CDR1 is SGDLS and CDR2 YYNGEE. The CDR3 coding sequence is TGTGCCAGCAGCGCCGAGGCGGGGGGTGAAAGCTCCTACAATGAGCAGTTCTTC. This translates into CASSAEAGGESSYNEQFF.

This clone was recorded only once. The J gene is TRBJ1-1, the V gene TRBV7-9; D perhaps matches TRBD1 (6 bases). The CDR3 sequence is 12 residues long. Trimming removed 4 bases from V and 11 bases from J, with 14 bases in between. From germline, CDR1 is SEHNR and CDR2 FQNEAQ (reference sequence). The CDR3 DNA is TGTGCCAGCAGCTCCGAGGGGGGGCCTGCTTTCTTT. Translated, it gives CASSSEGGPAFF.

The chain combines TRBV30 with TRBJ1-2, with D possibly TRBD1 on 5 matching bases. CDR3 size: 14 residues. V lost 4 bases to trimming and J lost 3 bases, with 15 bases between them. The V gene's germline CDR1 is GTSNPN and CDR2 SVGIG (reference sequence). The CDR3 DNA sequence: TGTGCCTGGACCATACCGGGGGGGTACTATGGCTACACCTTC. Its translation is CAWTIPGGYYGYTF.

About this clone: The same CDR3 is also encoded by other DNA sequences in this sample. V usage is TRBV19 and J usage is TRBJ1-1; no definite D call. Germline CDR1 LNHDA, CDR2 SQIVND (reference sequence). Between the trimmed V and J ends, which lost 1 base and 1 base, there was a span of 1 base. This CDR3 is 12 amino acids long. The CDR3, as DNA: TGTGCCAGTAGTATAGGGAACACTGAAGCTTTCTTT. Protein sequence: CASSIGNTEAFF.